Below, 32 T cell receptor beta chains from the same sample are listed, as sequenced in a study of early T cells in non-severe SARS-CoV-2 infection. TCRdb recomputed calls from the 5' RACE reads with MiXCR, one row per CDR3 protein. The table records around 26,000 distinct CDR3 sequences, approximately 5.1% of them present only once. The sample consisted of whole blood. These receptors all stem from an adult who was a healthcare worker with PCR-confirmed SARS-CoV-2 infection or an uninfected control (not recorded which).

This clonotype was seen repeatedly, ten times or more. CDR3 nucleotide sequence: TGTGCCTGGAGCCCGGGAAACACTGAAGCTTTCTTT. Its translation: CAWSPGNTEAFF. The chain has TRBV30 and TRBJ1-1; D remains ambiguous. Germline CDR1 reads GTSNPN; CDR2 reads SVGIG (reference sequence). Trimming took 3 bases from V and 2 from J, leaving 7 bases between them. The CDR3 covers 12 residues.

This clonotype was counted at least ten times. The chain uses TRBV29-1 and TRBJ1-2; the D gene is possibly TRBD1 (5 bases). This CDR3 is 15 amino acids long. CDR1 is SQVTM and CDR2 is ANQGSEA in the germline V gene. Trimming stripped 0 bases from V and 4 bases from J, with 15 bases between. CDR3 loop: CSVEDMGGTSYGYTF. The DNA of the CDR3 is TGCAGCGTTGAAGATATGGGGGGTACTAGCTATGGCTACACCTTC.

Turning to this clonotype: A clone one base away is much larger, so this may be a read error. The gene calls are TRBV10-1 and TRBJ2-1, with D possibly being TRBD2 (6 bases). CDR1 WNHNN and CDR2 SYGVQD come from the germline V gene (reference sequence). The CDR3 spans 18 residues. In DNA form, the CDR3 reads TGCGCCAGCCGTGAGTTGCGTGGCCGGGAGAACCGGACCAATGAGCAGTTCTTC. Encoded protein: CASRELRGRENRTNEQFF.

At least ten counts were recorded for this clonotype. The rearrangement links TRBV3-1 to TRBJ1-1, with TRBD1 as a possible D gene (6 bases). This CDR3 has 14 amino acids. Germline V gives CDR1 LGHDT, CDR2 YNNKEL (reference sequence). The V end was cut by 6 bases, the J end by 4 bases, with 15 bases between. The CDR3 DNA reads TGTGCCAGCAGGAACTACAGGGAGAGCACTGAAGCTTTCTTT. Residues: CASRNYRESTEAFF.

This clonotype was counted only a few times. The V call is TRBV20-1, the J call TRBJ2-1; 10 bases are shared with TRBD1. Unmatched junction bases numbered 8, after V lost 5 bases and J lost 10 bases. The CDR3 consists of 13 residues. CDR1 and CDR2 (germline): DFQATT, SNEGSKA (reference sequence). CDR3 sequence (DNA): TGCAGTGCTGGTCGGGACAGGGGATACGAGCAGTTCTTC. Protein: CSAGRDRGYEQFF.

A few counts support this clonotype. The gene calls are TRBV10-3 and TRBJ2-2; no firm D call. CDR1 and CDR2 (germline): ENHRY, SYGVKD. Trimming removed 3 bases from V and 4 bases from J, with 12 bases in between. The CDR3 runs to 15 residues. The CDR3 coding sequence is TGTGCCATCAGTGACCCAGGCCGGAGCACCGGGGAGCTGTTTTTT. Translated, it gives CAISDPGRSTGELFF.

This clonotype was seen many times. This rearrangement joins TRBV15 to TRBJ2-2; D remains ambiguous. Trimming took 5 bases from V and 1 from J, leaving 8 bases between them. Germline V lookup: CDR1 LNHNV, CDR2 YYDKDF (reference sequence). The length of the CDR3 is 14 residues. In nucleotides, the CDR3 is TGTGCCACCAGCCCCAGGAGGAACACCGGGGAGCTGTTTTTT. This sequence encodes CATSPRRNTGELFF.

This clonotype was recorded a few times. V usage is TRBV20-1 and J usage is TRBJ2-3; D unclear. Trimming removed 2 bases from V and 5 bases from J, with 14 bases in between. Germline V lookup: CDR1 DFQATT, CDR2 SNEGSKA (reference sequence). CDR3 length equals 14 residues. In DNA, the CDR3 is TGCAGTGCTAGATGGGTGGCTGGTGGAGATACGCAGTATTTT. Protein sequence: CSARWVAGGDTQYF.

At least ten counts were recorded for this clonotype. The chain couples TRBV6-5 to TRBJ1-6, with D uncertain. The CDR3 consists of 16 residues. V was shortened by 2 bases and J by 5 bases, with 13 bases between the two germline ends. Germline CDR1 reads MNHEY; CDR2 reads SVGAGI. For the CDR3, the DNA is TGTGCCAGCAGTTACGGTGGAGGAAGGAATAATTCACCCCTCCACTTT. This codes for CASSYGGGRNNSPLHF.

This clonotype showed up many times. The V and J genes are TRBV4-2 and TRBJ1-1, with a tentative D call TRBD1 (6 bases). Looked up from germline, CDR1 is LGHNA and CDR2 is YNFKEQ. The CDR3 is 13 residues long. The ends were cut back, 6 bases at V and 4 bases at J, with 12 bases in the middle. The CDR3 loop reads CASRKQGATEAFF. The CDR3, as DNA: TGTGCCAGCAGGAAACAGGGCGCCACTGAAGCTTTCTTT.

This clonotype occurred many times. The chain is built from TRBV6-1 and TRBJ1-2, with TRBD1 matching 7 bases. Germline-derived CDR1 and CDR2 are MNHNS and SASEGT. V lost 0 bases to trimming and J lost 4 bases; unmatched junction nucleotides: 8. CDR3 size: 16 residues. CDR3 loop: CASSEAKTGPLYGYTF. For the CDR3, the DNA is TGTGCCAGCAGTGAAGCTAAGACAGGGCCCCTCTATGGCTACACCTTC.

In its sample, this clonotype ranks as medium-sized. The rearrangement links TRBV29-1 to TRBJ1-2; possible D gene TRBD1, 6 bases. Germline CDR1 SQVTM, CDR2 ANQGSEA. V lost 3 bases to trimming and J lost 8 bases, with 13 bases between them. The CDR3 extends over 12 amino acids. For the CDR3, the DNA is TGCAGCGTTGATTTTACAGGGCGCGGCTACACCTTC. Encoded protein: CSVDFTGRGYTF.

This chain joins TRBV27 and TRBJ2-3; TRBD2 aligns across 7 bases. CDR3 length: 16 residues. Germline V lookup: CDR1 MNHEY, CDR2 SMNVEV (reference sequence). V lost 1 base to trimming and J lost 4 bases; unmatched junction nucleotides: 8. The CDR3 DNA sequence: TGTGCCAGCAGTTTATACTTGGCGGGAGTGTCAGATACGCAGTATTTT. Protein sequence: CASSLYLAGVSDTQYF.

The sample holds many counts of this clonotype. The V and J genes are TRBV3-1 and TRBJ2-1, with TRBD2 identical over 10 bases. The germline V gene encodes CDR1 LGHDT and CDR2 YNNKEL (reference sequence). There are 19 residues in the CDR3. With 4 bases clipped from V and 0 bases from J, the junction kept 12 bases outside the gene matches. DNA for the CDR3: TGTGCCAGCAGCCTCCGAGCGGCTAGCGGGGGTTTCTCCTACAATGAGCAGTTCTTC. Its translation: CASSLRAASGGFSYNEQFF.

This clonotype was counted at least ten times. The chain links TRBV20-1 to TRBJ2-1; 9 bases are shared with TRBD1. This CDR3 is 14 amino acids long. Germline-derived CDR1 and CDR2 are DFQATT and SNEGSKA (reference sequence). The V and J ends lost 4 bases and 3 bases, in that order; junction bases with no gene match: 4. The CDR3 sequence is CSATRDRDYNEQFF. CDR3 DNA: TGCAGTGCTACCCGGGACAGGGACTACAATGAGCAGTTCTTC.

This clonotype was found many times. This sequence joins TRBV30 and TRBJ2-7; D unclear. Germline CDR1 and CDR2: GTSNPN and SVGIG (reference sequence). With 5 bases removed from V and 7 bases from J, the gap between germline ends came to 15 bases. This CDR3 spans 12 amino acids. CDR3: CAWVGSGTEQYF. The CDR3 bases are TGTGCCTGGGTCGGATCCGGCACGGAGCAGTACTTC.

There are many counts of this clonotype. The chain links TRBV7-6 to TRBJ2-2; the D gene is possibly TRBD1 (5 bases). Trimming stripped 1 base from V and 10 bases from J, with 16 bases between. The CDR3 loop spans 15 amino acids. From germline, CDR1 is SGHVS and CDR2 FNYEAQ. The CDR3: CASSLGPGSSAELFF. CDR3 coding DNA: TGTGCCAGCAGCTTAGGTCCAGGGTCGTCGGCGGAGCTGTTTTTT.

Many counts were recorded for this clonotype. This chain links TRBV20-1 with TRBJ2-7, with a possible D match to TRBD2 (6 bases). This CDR3 is 15 amino acids long. Trimming removed 0 bases at V and 5 bases at J, with 17 bases between. Germline CDR1 and CDR2: DFQATT and SNEGSKA (reference sequence). This chain's CDR3 is CSARESASEVHEQYF. The CDR3 DNA is TGCAGTGCTAGAGAATCGGCTAGCGAAGTCCACGAGCAGTACTTC.

The chain employs TRBV6-6 and TRBJ2-7, with a tentative D call TRBD2 (6 bases). V lost 6 bases and J lost 3, with 15 bases in between. Germline CDR1 MNHNY, CDR2 SVGAGI (reference sequence). This CDR3 contains 14 residues. DNA for the CDR3: TGTGCCAGCAGGGGTGGGCGGGACCACTACGAGCAGTACTTC. Protein: CASRGGRDHYEQYF.

This clonotype was detected ten times or more. V gene TRBV20-1 combines with J gene TRBJ2-5; 8 positions agree with TRBD1. With 5 bases clipped from V and 4 bases from J, the junction kept 9 bases outside the gene matches. The CDR3 has 14 amino acids. Germline-derived CDR1 and CDR2 are DFQATT and SNEGSKA (reference sequence). The CDR3 nucleotides read TGCAGTGCTCCGGACAGGGTCGGAGGAGAGACCCAGTACTTC. Protein product: CSAPDRVGGETQYF.

The table lists this clonotype with a few counts. The chain couples TRBV11-3 to TRBJ1-6; D unresolved. The CDR3 runs 14 residues. V lost 0 bases, J lost 9 bases, and 9 bases lay in between. Germline V gene sequence: CDR1 SGHNT, CDR2 YENEEA. CDR3 in DNA: TGTGCCAGCAGCTTAGATGGGAAGTCTTCACCCCTCCACTTT. It translates to CASSLDGKSSPLHF.

This clonotype was recorded at least ten times. The chain links TRBV29-1 to TRBJ2-1; possibly TRBD1 or TRBD2 for D (6 bases each). Trimming took 4 bases from V and 4 from J, leaving 8 bases between them. Germline V CDR1 and CDR2: SQVTM, ANQGSEA. The length of the CDR3 is 12 residues. This CDR3 reads CSVGGAYNEQFF. As DNA, the CDR3 is TGCAGCGTTGGGGGGGCTTACAATGAGCAGTTCTTC.

This clonotype was seen at least ten times. The genes are TRBV13 and TRBJ2-7, with 7 bases fitting TRBD1. V shed 0 bases and J 3 bases; nucleotides not matched to a gene: 8. CDR3 length: 16 amino acids. CDR1 and CDR2 from the germline V gene are PRHDT and FYEKMQ (reference sequence). In DNA, the CDR3 is TGTGCCAGCAGCTTAGGCAACCGGGACAGCCTCTACGAGCAGTACTTC. It is translated as CASSLGNRDSLYEQYF.

This clonotype has just a few counts. The V and J genes are TRBV6-1 and TRBJ1-6; no reliable D call. This CDR3 comprises 12 residues. V lost 9 bases, J lost 7 bases, and 10 bases lay in between. Germline CDR1 MNHNS, CDR2 SASEGT. The CDR3 here is CASQGPNSPLHF. The CDR3 nucleotides read TGTGCCAGTCAAGGGCCAAATTCACCCCTCCACTTT.

This clonotype came up many times. V gene TRBV15 combines with J gene TRBJ2-7; a possible D gene is TRBD1 (6 bases). V gave up 1 base and J gave up 0 bases, with 7 bases separating them. Per the germline V gene, CDR1 is LNHNV and CDR2 is YYDKDF (reference sequence). The CDR3 covers 14 residues. The CDR3 DNA sequence: TGTGCCACCAGCAGAGGACAGGACTCCTACGAGCAGTACTTC. Protein product: CATSRGQDSYEQYF.

This clonotype was detected many times. For the CDR3, the DNA is TGCGCCAGCAACCCCCAAGGGGTTGAACCTGAGCAGTTCTTC. Residues: CASNPQGVEPEQFF. This chain joins TRBV10-2 and TRBJ2-1; the D gene is possibly TRBD1 (5 bases). V was shortened by 7 bases and J by 9 bases, with 19 bases between the two germline ends. Germline V gives CDR1 WSHSY, CDR2 SAAADI. This CDR3 is built from 14 residues.

There are many counts of this clonotype. The V and J genes are TRBV19 and TRBJ1-2; 8 bases match TRBD1. Looked up from germline, CDR1 is LNHDA and CDR2 is SQIVND (reference sequence). Trimming took 8 bases from V and 6 from J; bases not matched to a gene: 11. This CDR3 is 14 amino acids long. CDR3: CASADRGRQDGYTF. CDR3 DNA sequence: TGTGCCAGTGCTGACAGGGGTCGCCAGGATGGCTACACCTTC.

This clonotype was recorded many times. V gene TRBV6-5 combines with J gene TRBJ2-3, with 9 bases lining up with TRBD2. Germline CDR1 MNHEY, CDR2 SVGAGI. J was trimmed by 2 bases and V by 0 bases; bases with no gene match: 6. There are 17 residues in the CDR3. The CDR3 spells CASSYSRGGRVTDTQYF. In DNA, the CDR3 is TGTGCCAGCAGTTACTCGAGGGGCGGGAGGGTCACAGATACGCAGTATTTT.

The V call is TRBV5-6, the J call TRBJ2-4; unclear D gene. Germline V gene data show CDR1 as SGHDT and CDR2 as YYEEEE. CDR3 size: 15 residues. With 1 base removed from V and 0 bases from J, the gap between germline ends came to 8 bases. This chain's CDR3 is CASSLLRLAKNIQYF. The CDR3 DNA sequence: TGTGCCAGCAGCTTGTTAAGGCTAGCCAAAAACATTCAGTACTTC.

This clonotype was counted between two and nine times. The V and J genes are TRBV20-1 and TRBJ2-1; TRBD2 matches 15 bases. This CDR3 spans 16 amino acids. CDR1 and CDR2 (germline): DFQATT, SNEGSKA (reference sequence). V trimming: 3 bases; J trimming: 5 bases; junction bases outside the gene matches: 5. The CDR3 sequence is CSARGLAGGDHNEQFF. The DNA of the CDR3 is TGCAGTGCTAGGGGACTAGCGGGAGGTGACCACAATGAGCAGTTCTTC.

Ten or more counts support this clonotype. The V gene is TRBV5-1, the J gene TRBJ1-1; TRBD1 agrees at 8 bases. The ends lost 0 bases at V and 5 bases at J; junction bases unmatched: 3. Per the germline V gene, CDR1 is SGHRS and CDR2 is YFSETQ. The CDR3 consists of 14 residues. The chain's CDR3 is CASSLGRGRTEAFF. Here the CDR3 DNA reads TGCGCCAGCAGCTTGGGCAGGGGGCGGACTGAAGCTTTCTTT.

The chain combines TRBV12-3 or TRBV12-4 with TRBJ1-1; 7 bases fit TRBD1. Trimming removed 5 bases from V and 0 bases from J; junction bases left unmatched: 12. This CDR3 region has 17 residues. CDR3 nucleotides: TGTGCCAGCAGTCCCGGGACAGTGACTCTGATGAACACTGAAGCTTTCTTT. It yields the protein CASSPGTVTLMNTEAFF.